The T cell receptor beta chain described here comes from a study of monozygotic twins with inflammatory bowel disease. This CDR3 has 13 residues. CDR1 MNHNS and CDR2 SASEGT come from the germline V gene. Researchers put TCRalpha and TCRbeta cDNA through two nested PCRs lasting roughly 16 and 10 cycles. TCRdb reprocessed the 5' RACE reads and stores each CDR3 protein as one record, lacking DNA. This sample's table has some 300,000 distinct CDR3 sequences. Donors each contributed one blood sample measuring 2 to 3 ml. The clonotype comes from a human donor with ulcerative colitis or Crohn's disease, or a healthy co-twin of an affected twin (not recorded which). The chain carries TRBV6-1 and TRBJ1-1; TCRdb selects TRBD1, and the lack of DNA leaves this call unchecked. The sequenced sample consisted of blood. The CDR3 here is CASRTEGYTEAFF.